This entry is about one TCR beta chain. Germline V gives CDR1 LNHDA, CDR2 SQIVND (reference sequence). The V gene lost 8 bases and the J gene lost 4 bases, with 11 bases spanning the gap. The CDR3 spans 12 residues. These data originate in a study of blood T cell repertoires in COVID-19. About the research overall: Whether acute or convalescent, the COVID-19 samples came from the United States, Italy and Spain. T cells, B-cell-depleted T cells, or PBMCs provided the cDNA or gDNA that served as material.

In the original workflow: Reference gene primers were amplified, and this amplification served to estimate nucleated cell counts. Clones were sequenced by immunoSEQ multiplex PCR, and TCRdb holds only the in-frame ones, with some missing. The V and J calls and clone size were taken over from that table, and D and trimming were inferred from the DNA. This sample yields over 200,000 clones, of which around four fifths are seen a single time; 7% to 10% belongs to the top ten. Sequencing used peripheral blood. The chain is built from TRBV19 and TRBJ1-1; D is possibly TRBD1 (6 bases). The receptor's source is a woman aged 45-65 years with acute or convalescent COVID-19. CDR3 region: CASGGRATEAFF. The CDR3 DNA follows: TGTGCCAGTGGGGGCCGCGCCACTGAAGCTTTCTTT.